The next 29 T cell receptor beta chains were all read from a single sample in a study of human thymus T cells. Clones were sequenced by immunoSEQ multiplex PCR, and TCRdb holds only the in-frame ones, with some missing. In the table there are some 120,000 clones, about 93% of which are singletons. It was from resections taken during corrective heart surgery that the thymus tissue came. The sequencing sample was made of thymus tissue. Every receptor here comes from a boy under two years old with a congenital heart defect but otherwise immunologically healthy.

The chain is built from TRBV19 and TRBJ2-7; D is unclear. V was shortened by 1 base and J by 2 bases, with 6 bases between the two germline ends. Germline V gene data show CDR1 as LNHDA and CDR2 as SQIVND (reference sequence). The CDR3 has 13 residues. The CDR3 coding sequence is TGTGCCAGTAGTATAGGGGCCCCCTACGAGCAGTACTTC. Its protein is CASSIGAPYEQYF.

The V call is TRBV28, the J call TRBJ2-7, with D unclear. The ends were cut back, 2 bases at V and 7 bases at J, with 18 bases in the middle. This CDR3 has 15 amino acids. CDR1 and CDR2 from the germline V gene are MDHEN and SYDVKM. The CDR3 nucleotides read TGTGCCAGCAGTTTAGCTCGGACGGTAAATGGGGAGCAGTACTTC. Amino acids: CASSLARTVNGEQYF.

This sequence joins TRBV4-3 and TRBJ2-3, with a weak D call TRBD2 (7 bases). V was pared by 0 bases and J by 3 bases, with 16 bases between. Germline V gene lookup returns CDR1 LGHNA and CDR2 YSLEER. There are 17 residues in the CDR3. In DNA form, the CDR3 reads TGCGCCAGCAGCCAAGATCAGGCAGGGGAGGGAACAGATACGCAGTATTTT. Protein sequence: CASSQDQAGEGTDTQYF.

In nucleotides, the CDR3 is TGTGCCAGCAGTGTTAGCGGGGGGAACACCGGGGAGCTGTTTTTT. As protein: CASSVSGGNTGELFF. This chain uses TRBV2 with TRBJ2-2, with 9 nucleotides matching TRBD2. V gave up 4 bases and J gave up 1 base; unmatched junction bases: 1. The CDR3 is 15 amino acids. Germline V gene data show CDR1 as SNHLY and CDR2 as FYNNEI.

J is TRBJ2-7 and V is TRBV28; D possibly corresponds to TRBD2 (5 bases). V was clipped by 5 bases and J by 2 bases, with 13 bases between them. Germline CDR1 and CDR2: MDHEN and SYDVKM. CDR3 length: 14 residues. As DNA, the CDR3 is TGTGCCAGCAGTATAAACTTGACTACCTACGAGCAGTACTTC. Residues: CASSINLTTYEQYF.

The rearrangement links TRBV25-1 to TRBJ1-1; no clear D gene. Germline lookup yields CDR1 MGHDK and CDR2 SYGVNS. V was trimmed by 6 bases and J by 7 bases, leaving 12 bases between them. The CDR3 runs to 12 residues. Written as DNA, the CDR3 is TGTGCCAGCAGCTTTCACGGGGATGAAGCTTTCTTT. Translating it yields CASSFHGDEAFF.

This chain connects TRBV7-2 to TRBJ2-3; no definite D call. The V and J ends lost 2 bases and 1 base respectively, with 7 bases between them. The germline V gene has CDR1 SGHTA and CDR2 FQGNSA. The CDR3 totals 14 residues. CDR3 sequence (DNA): TGTGCCAGCAGCTTAAGTATCGGCACAGATACGCAGTATTTT. Protein product: CASSLSIGTDTQYF.

The chain is built from TRBV11-2 and TRBJ2-7; the D gene is possibly TRBD1 (5 bases). Per germline, CDR1 SGHAT and CDR2 FQNNGV. CDR3 length: 14 amino acids. Trimming shortened V by 8 bases and J by 4 bases, and 18 bases separated the two germline ends. The CDR3 is CASALSRGPYEQYF. The CDR3 DNA reads TGTGCCAGCGCACTATCAAGGGGCCCTTACGAGCAGTACTTC.

A single count supports this clone. This sequence joins TRBV5-1 and TRBJ2-2; 15 bases map to TRBD2. The germline gives CDR1 SGHRS, CDR2 YFSETQ. The CDR3 contains 18 residues. After removal of 3 bases from V and 1 base from J, the junction contained 4 bases not matched to a gene. DNA for the CDR3: TGCGCCAGCAGCTCGCCGGGACTAGCGGGGGGGAACACCGGGGAGCTGTTTTTT. It codes for CASSSPGLAGGNTGELFF.

The gene calls are TRBV30 and TRBJ2-3; D is perhaps TRBD1 or TRBD2 (5 bases each). The germline V and J ends were trimmed by 4 bases and 0 bases, with 14 bases remaining between them. The CDR3 contains 15 residues. The germline CDR1 and CDR2 sequences are GTSNPN and SVGIG (reference sequence). CDR3 protein: CAWTPPGASTDTQYF. CDR3 DNA sequence: TGTGCCTGGACCCCACCCGGGGCTAGCACAGATACGCAGTATTTT.

As concerns this clone: The junction and the germline gene differ at one end; a read error may be behind it. V usage is TRBV6-1 and J usage is TRBJ1-1; the D gene is possibly TRBD1 (5 bases). From germline, CDR1 is MNHNS and CDR2 SASEGT. This CDR3 has 12 residues. CDR3 DNA: TGTGCCAGCAGTCAGGGCCCGCGACGTGGTAGCTTT. This codes for CASSQGPRRGSF.

The rearrangement joins TRBV2 to TRBJ1-2, with D hard to call. This CDR3 has 14 amino acids. The germline V gene encodes CDR1 SNHLY and CDR2 FYNNEI. The V end was cut by 6 bases, the J end by 1 base, with 12 bases between. CDR3 loop: CASSHTDGNYGYTF. CDR3 coding DNA: TGTGCCAGCAGCCATACGGACGGTAACTATGGCTACACCTTC.

The CDR3 DNA reads as TGTGCCAGCAGTTTATCATCTCCCAGGAGAACCGGGGAGCTGTTTTTT. This gives the protein CASSLSSPRRTGELFF. The J gene is TRBJ2-2, the V gene TRBV27; D unclear. The CDR3 runs 16 residues. Germline V gene data show CDR1 as MNHEY and CDR2 as SMNVEV (reference sequence). The V end was cut by 0 bases, the J end by 5 bases, with 13 bases between.

V usage is TRBV10-3 and J usage is TRBJ2-1; D may be TRBD2 (7 bases). V shed 11 bases and J shed 4 bases, with 18 bases lying between them. This CDR3 region has 14 residues. Per germline, CDR1 ENHRY and CDR2 SYGVKD. The CDR3 nucleotides are TGTGCCTCCCAGGGGAGGGGGGCTTACAATGAGCAGTTCTTC. It yields the protein CASQGRGAYNEQFF.

V is TRBV5-4 and J is TRBJ2-7; perhaps TRBD2 as D (6 bases). Trimming pared 4 bases from V and 3 bases from J, leaving 20 bases between. The germline V gene encodes CDR1 SGHNT and CDR2 YYREEE (reference sequence). The CDR3 runs 16 residues. The DNA for the CDR3 is TGTGCCAGCAGCCCGACTAGAGGGGACGACATCTACGAGCAGTACTTC. Translating gives CASSPTRGDDIYEQYF.

J is TRBJ1-2 and V is TRBV23-1; 7 nucleotides align to TRBD1. TRBV23-1 has ORF status, its function being uncertain. The CDR3 is made up of 15 amino acids. The V segment lost 3 bases and the J segment 6 bases; nucleotides outside the gene matches: 10. CDR3 loop: CASSHSKQTGDGYTF. In DNA form, the CDR3 reads TGCGCCAGCAGTCATTCGAAGCAAACAGGGGATGGCTACACCTTC.

V is TRBV7-8 and J is TRBJ2-7; weak D call: TRBD2 (5 bases). The CDR3 has 15 amino acids. Germline-derived CDR1 and CDR2 are SGHVS and FQNEAQ. Between the trimmed V and J ends, which lost 1 base and 2 bases, there was a span of 12 bases. The CDR3 is CASSLEGGLTYEQYF. The CDR3 DNA sequence: TGTGCCAGCAGCTTAGAAGGCGGGCTCACCTACGAGCAGTACTTC.

The V and J genes are TRBV11-3 and TRBJ1-1; weak D call: TRBD1 (5 bases). Per the germline V gene, CDR1 is SGHNT and CDR2 is YENEEA. CDR3 length equals 13 residues. V was trimmed by 8 bases and J by 4 bases, leaving 14 bases between them. CDR3 in amino acids: CASGIRDGTEAFF. As DNA, the CDR3 is TGTGCCAGCGGCATCAGGGACGGCACTGAAGCTTTCTTT.

This chain links TRBV15 with TRBJ2-2, with 8 nucleotides matching TRBD1. Germline CDR1 reads LNHNV; CDR2 reads YYDKDF (reference sequence). CDR3 length equals 19 residues. V gave up 2 bases and J gave up 1 base; unmatched junction bases: 12. The CDR3 sequence: CATSRQRVQGALNTGELFF. In DNA, the CDR3 is TGTGCCACCAGCAGACAGAGGGTCCAGGGGGCCTTGAACACCGGGGAGCTGTTTTTT.

The chain couples TRBV4-1 to TRBJ1-1; 7 nucleotides line up with TRBD1. Germline-derived CDR1 and CDR2 are MGHRA and YSYEKL. After removal of 0 bases from V and 4 bases from J, the junction contained 14 bases not matched to a gene. The CDR3 loop spans 18 amino acids. This CDR3 is CASSQESTGQRWGTEAFF. The CDR3 DNA is TGCGCCAGCAGCCAAGAGTCGACAGGGCAACGATGGGGCACTGAAGCTTTCTTT.

This clone has more than one count but fewer than ten. The chain employs TRBV6-1 and TRBJ1-1; the match to TRBD1 covers 9 bases. Germline CDR1 reads MNHNS; CDR2 reads SASEGT. With 5 bases clipped from V and 3 bases from J, the junction kept 7 bases outside the gene matches. This CDR3 is built from 15 residues. CDR3 nucleotide sequence: TGTGCCAGCAGTCCCAGACAGGGGGTCGACACTGAAGCTTTCTTT. Amino acid sequence: CASSPRQGVDTEAFF.

The V gene is TRBV4-2, the J gene TRBJ1-1; D is perhaps TRBD1 (6 bases). The CDR3 consists of 17 residues. V was pared by 3 bases and J by 10 bases, with 27 bases between. CDR1 and CDR2 (germline): LGHNA, YNFKEQ. For the CDR3, the DNA is TGTGCCAGCAGCCACCGCGGGGGGGCCACGAGGCTTGGTGGAGCTTTCTTT. This encodes CASSHRGGATRLGGAFF.

This chain links TRBV11-2 with TRBJ1-2, with TRBD1 identical over 9 bases. Germline CDR1 and CDR2: SGHAT and FQNNGV. V was clipped by 5 bases and J by 6 bases; unmatched bases: 7. This CDR3 is 14 amino acids long. CDR3 coding DNA: TGTGCCAGCAGCAATCGGACAGGGGAGAATGGCTACACCTTC. Residues: CASSNRTGENGYTF. Filled out from reference TRBV11-2 and TRBJ1-2, the complete variable domain reads EAGVAQSPRYKIIEKRQSVAFWCNPISGHATLYWYQQILGQGPKLLIQFQNNGVVDDSQLPKDRFSAERLKGVDSTLKIQPAKLEDSAVYLCASSNRTGENGYTFGSGTRLTVV.

This clone came up once. V gene TRBV11-2 combines with J gene TRBJ1-4, with D possibly being TRBD1 (5 bases). Trimming pared 3 bases from V and 3 bases from J, leaving 8 bases between. Germline values: CDR1 SGHAT, CDR2 FQNNGV. The CDR3 runs to 14 residues. The CDR3 DNA sequence: TGTGCCAGCAGCTTCCGAGGGGCTAATGAAAAACTGTTTTTT. Amino acid sequence: CASSFRGANEKLFF. Full variable domain (rest looked up from reference TRBV11-2 and TRBJ1-4): EAGVAQSPRYKIIEKRQSVAFWCNPISGHATLYWYQQILGQGPKLLIQFQNNGVVDDSQLPKDRFSAERLKGVDSTLKIQPAKLEDSAVYLCASSFRGANEKLFFGSGTQLSVL.

V usage is TRBV11-3 and J usage is TRBJ2-1; tentatively, D is TRBD1 (6 bases). Trimming removed 2 bases from V and 6 bases from J, with 14 bases in between. CDR3 length equals 15 residues. CDR1 is SGHNT and CDR2 is YENEEA in the germline V gene. In nucleotides, the CDR3 is TGTGCCAGCAGCTTACGACAGGAGGCGGTCAATGAGCAGTTCTTC. Residues: CASSLRQEAVNEQFF.

The J gene is TRBJ1-5, the V gene TRBV4-3; possibly TRBD1 for D (5 bases). V was clipped by 2 bases and J by 7 bases, with 15 bases between them. Germline assignment: CDR1 LGHNA and CDR2 YSLEER. This CDR3 has 15 residues. DNA for the CDR3: TGCGCCAGCAGCCAAAAAAAAGGAGGGGTACAGCCCCAGCATTTT. Translated: CASSQKKGGVQPQHF.

This clone showed up just once. Other DNA sequences from this sample encode an identical CDR3 as well. The V and J genes are TRBV5-4 and TRBJ2-5; no clear D gene. CDR3 length equals 11 residues. Germline V gene lookup returns CDR1 SGHNT and CDR2 YYREEE (reference sequence). V was cut by 1 base and J by 4 bases, with 2 bases left in between. For the CDR3, the DNA is TGTGCCAGCAGCTTGAGAGAGACCCAGTACTTC. Translated, it gives CASSLRETQYF.

The gene calls are TRBV5-1 and TRBJ2-5; the D gene is possibly TRBD1 (6 bases). Between the trimmed V and J ends, which lost 4 bases and 5 bases, there was a span of 15 bases. The CDR3 length is 14 residues. The germline V gene encodes CDR1 SGHRS and CDR2 YFSETQ. The CDR3 DNA reads as TGCGCCAGCAGCCTCGGACAGAACGGGGAGACCCAGTACTTC. Its translation: CASSLGQNGETQYF.

The gene calls are TRBV2 and TRBJ2-1, with 9 bases matching TRBD2. The CDR3 runs to 17 residues. V was pared by 0 bases and J by 10 bases, with 13 bases of the junction left unmatched. CDR1 and CDR2 (germline): SNHLY, FYNNEI. CDR3 in amino acids: CASSEAVFAGGPGEQFF. CDR3 DNA: TGTGCCAGCAGTGAAGCGGTCTTCGCGGGGGGGCCCGGGGAGCAGTTCTTC.